A single sample gave rise to the 25 T cell receptor beta chains below, sequenced in a study of T-cell reconstitution after alpha-beta-depleted transplantation in children. Molecular barcoding with unique molecular identifiers was used for the TCRbeta library. TCRdb recomputed calls from the PCR reads with MiXCR, one row per CDR3 protein. The sample shows about half a million distinct CDR3 sequences, roughly an eighth of them seen only once. Sequencing was performed on PBMCs from the stem cell graft donor, taken from the stem cell graft. The receptor source for this set is a human donor who donated a stem cell graft to a child with combined immunodeficiency.

This clonotype has more than one count but fewer than ten. The rearrangement joins TRBV18 to TRBJ2-5; the D gene is possibly TRBD1 (6 bases). Trimming left V 4 bases short and J 5 bases short, with 17 bases between. CDR1 and CDR2 (germline): KGHSH, LQKENI. The CDR3 loop spans 15 amino acids. The CDR3 sequence is CASSRNAGELETQYF. The CDR3 DNA follows: TGTGCCAGCTCACGAAACGCAGGGGAGTTGGAGACCCAGTACTTC.

The chain is built from TRBV30 and TRBJ1-2; 11 bases fit TRBD1. Germline V gene data show CDR1 as GTSNPN and CDR2 as SVGIG (reference sequence). The V gene end was trimmed by 2 bases and the J gene end by 7 bases; junction bases not matched to a gene: 3. The CDR3 is 13 residues long. The CDR3 reads CAWSKGQGAGYTF. Written as DNA, the CDR3 is TGTGCCTGGAGTAAAGGACAGGGGGCTGGCTACACCTTC.

This clonotype was detected ten times or more. The V gene is TRBV29-1, the J gene TRBJ2-3, with 7 positions matching TRBD2. V trimming: 7 bases; J trimming: 3 bases; junction bases outside the gene matches: 10. Per germline, CDR1 SQVTM and CDR2 ANQGSEA. This CDR3 comprises 14 residues. Written as DNA, the CDR3 is TGCAGCGGGGGCGTCGGGGGGAGTACAGATACGCAGTATTTT. Its translation is CSGGVGGSTDTQYF.

This clonotype was picked up a small number of times. Here the CDR3 DNA reads TGTGCCAGCAGTTTGAGGGTCCTCCAAGAGACCCAGTACTTC. This gives the protein CASSLRVLQETQYF. V usage is TRBV12-3 or TRBV12-4 and J usage is TRBJ2-5; TRBD2 is a possible D gene (5 bases). V was pared by 3 bases and J by 1 base, with 9 bases between. The CDR3 has 14 amino acids.

This clonotype was seen at least ten times. The chain recombines TRBV5-5 with TRBJ2-1; D possibly corresponds to TRBD2 (6 bases). Trimming shortened V by 1 base and J by 7 bases, and 15 bases separated the two germline ends. The CDR3 spans 15 residues. CDR1 is SGHKS and CDR2 is YYEKEE in the germline V gene (reference sequence). CDR3 sequence: CASSLWVGGSNEQFF. In DNA form, the CDR3 reads TGTGCCAGCAGCTTGTGGGTCGGGGGATCGAATGAGCAGTTCTTC.

The chain joins TRBV7-2 to TRBJ2-1, with 7 bases aligning to TRBD2. The CDR3 is made up of 14 amino acids. Germline V gene sequence: CDR1 SGHTA, CDR2 FQGNSA. The V and J ends lost 10 bases and 7 bases, in that order; junction bases with no gene match: 13. CDR3 residues: CATRRGGSWNEQFF. Here the CDR3 DNA reads TGTGCCACCAGGCGTGGCGGGAGTTGGAATGAGCAGTTCTTC.

This clonotype turned up a few times. The chain combines TRBV7-9 with TRBJ2-5; TRBD1 is a possible D gene (5 bases). The germline gives CDR1 SEHNR, CDR2 FQNEAQ (reference sequence). The CDR3 loop spans 14 amino acids. Trimming left V 1 base short and J 3 bases short, with 9 bases between. This chain's CDR3 is CASSLDGREETQYF. The CDR3 region has the DNA TGTGCCAGCAGCTTAGATGGCAGGGAAGAGACCCAGTACTTC.

The chain links TRBV7-3 to TRBJ2-6, with TRBD1 as a possible D gene (6 bases). This CDR3 spans 15 amino acids. Trimming stripped 5 bases from V and 1 base from J, with 9 bases between. Per the germline V gene, CDR1 is SGHTA and CDR2 is FQGTGA. The CDR3: CASSQTGSGANVLTF. CDR3 coding DNA: TGTGCCAGCAGCCAAACAGGGTCTGGGGCCAACGTCCTGACTTTC.

In DNA, the CDR3 is TGTGCCAGCAGTTTTAACAGTCTCTCTGAAGCTTTCTTT. Translation gives CASSFNSLSEAFF. J is TRBJ1-1 and V is TRBV6-2 or TRBV6-3; D gene uncertain. CDR3 length: 13 amino acids. Germline CDR1 MNHEY, CDR2 SVGEGT. V lost 4 bases to trimming and J lost 6 bases, with 12 bases between them.

This clonotype has more than one count but fewer than ten. The chain uses TRBV12-3 or TRBV12-4 and TRBJ2-7; tentatively, D is TRBD2 (7 bases). Trimming removed 5 bases from V and 7 bases from J, with 12 bases in between. The CDR3 spans 12 residues. The CDR3, as DNA: TGTGCCAGCAGTGACGGGGGGCTTGAGCAGTACTTC. Residues: CASSDGGLEQYF.

This clonotype was counted a few times. The rearrangement links TRBV28 to TRBJ1-2; D possibly corresponds to TRBD1 (5 bases). The CDR3 runs 12 residues. V gave up 8 bases and J gave up 0 bases, with 7 bases separating them. The germline V gene encodes CDR1 MDHEN and CDR2 SYDVKM. The CDR3 reads CASGGSNYGYTF. The CDR3 coding sequence is TGTGCCAGCGGGGGATCTAACTATGGCTACACCTTC.

This clonotype was found many times. The V and J genes are TRBV29-1 and TRBJ2-7, with D uncertain. With 3 bases removed from V and 0 bases from J, the gap between germline ends came to 9 bases. The CDR3 spans 13 residues. Germline loops: CDR1 SQVTM, CDR2 ANQGSEA. CDR3 in DNA: TGCAGCGTTGATTCGGAAAACTCCTACGAGCAGTACTTC. Translation: CSVDSENSYEQYF.

The sample holds a few counts of this clonotype. This chain links TRBV11-2 with TRBJ2-2, with D uncertain. Trimming removed 0 bases at V and 1 base at J, with 15 bases between. Germline V gives CDR1 SGHAT, CDR2 FQNNGV. The CDR3 has 18 residues. As DNA, the CDR3 is TGTGCCAGCAGCTTAGAGTTGGCCGGTACAAAGAACACCGGGGAGCTGTTTTTT. Protein: CASSLELAGTKNTGELFF.

This clonotype has only a few counts. The chain links TRBV5-6 to TRBJ2-5; a possible D gene is TRBD1 (7 bases). The CDR3 runs to 14 residues. Germline lookup yields CDR1 SGHDT and CDR2 YYEEEE. Trimming left V 3 bases short and J 2 bases short, with 11 bases between. The CDR3 region is CASSSRDSQETQYF. DNA of the CDR3: TGTGCCAGCAGCTCGCGGGACAGTCAAGAGACCCAGTACTTC.

There are many counts of this clonotype. The genes are TRBV12-3 or TRBV12-4 and TRBJ1-5, with TRBD1 matching over 8 bases. This CDR3 has 14 residues. V was clipped by 4 bases and J by 4 bases; unmatched bases: 3. The chain's CDR3 is CASSYDRGNQPQHF. In DNA form, the CDR3 reads TGTGCCAGCAGTTACGACAGGGGAAATCAGCCCCAGCATTTT.

This clonotype was detected only a few times. The gene calls are TRBV5-1 and TRBJ2-7; D is unclear. This CDR3 has 15 residues. The V end lost 4 bases, the J end lost 1 base, and 15 bases lay between the germline ends. From germline, CDR1 is SGHRS and CDR2 YFSETQ. The CDR3, as DNA: TGCGCCAGCAGCCCAACCCCCGAAGGTTCCTACGAGCAGTACTTC. Its translation: CASSPTPEGSYEQYF.

V usage is TRBV7-2 and J usage is TRBJ2-7; 13 positions agree with TRBD2. CDR1 is SGHTA, CDR2 FQGNSA, per germline. The V gene end was trimmed by 5 bases and the J gene end by 4 bases; junction bases not matched to a gene: 11. The length of the CDR3 is 17 residues. CDR3 nucleotide sequence: TGTGCCAGCAGCCTTCGGACTAGCGGGAGCAGGGCATACGAGCAGTACTTC. It specifies CASSLRTSGSRAYEQYF.

The chain employs TRBV4-3 and TRBJ1-1, with 10 bases that match TRBD1. V lost 4 bases and J lost 5; bases outside the gene matches: 7. The CDR3 contains 15 residues. In germline, CDR1 is LGHNA, CDR2 YSLEER. Here the CDR3 DNA reads TGCGCCAGCAGCCCGAGAGGGGACAGGGGTACTGAAGCTTTCTTT. Its protein is CASSPRGDRGTEAFF.

This clonotype was detected many times. V is TRBV6-5 and J is TRBJ2-2, with 9 bases that match TRBD2. The CDR3 is 17 amino acids. CDR1 and CDR2 (germline): MNHEY, SVGAGI. V dropped 0 bases and J dropped 1; count of bases not matched to a gene: 3. CDR3: CASSYSPTSGNTGELFF. CDR3 DNA: TGTGCCAGCAGTTACTCACCGACTAGCGGGAACACCGGGGAGCTGTTTTTT.

The chain recombines TRBV18 with TRBJ1-1; D is possibly TRBD1 (6 bases). Per germline, CDR1 KGHSH and CDR2 LQKENI. The ends were cut back, 2 bases at V and 5 bases at J, with 12 bases in the middle. The CDR3 is made up of 14 amino acids. CDR3 bases: TGTGCCAGCTCACCATCAACAGGGTATACTGAAGCTTTCTTT. Translating gives CASSPSTGYTEAFF.

The V and J genes are TRBV9 and TRBJ2-5; tentative D call: TRBD2 (6 bases). V shed 2 bases and J shed 4 bases, with 15 bases lying between them. The CDR3 has 15 residues. The germline V gene has CDR1 SGDLS and CDR2 YYNGEE. CDR3 DNA sequence: TGTGCCAGCAGCGTTTTGTCCGGGGGAGGAGAGACCCAGTACTTC. Protein sequence: CASSVLSGGGETQYF.

The chain uses TRBV2 and TRBJ2-2; D remains unclear. Trimming cost V 2 bases and J 1 base, with 5 bases left between them. Germline lookup yields CDR1 SNHLY and CDR2 FYNNEI. The CDR3 extends over 14 amino acids. The DNA for the CDR3 is TGTGCCAGCAGTGAAATCGTGAACACCGGGGAGCTGTTTTTT. It translates to CASSEIVNTGELFF.

This chain joins TRBV7-2 and TRBJ1-4; D call uncertain. Trimming removed 5 bases at V and 0 bases at J, with 10 bases between. CDR1 is SGHTA, CDR2 FQGNSA, per germline. CDR3 size: 15 residues. The CDR3: CASSTFLSTNEKLFF. The CDR3 DNA reads as TGTGCCAGCAGCACATTTCTTTCAACTAATGAAAAACTGTTTTTT.

This clonotype was seen at least ten times. This chain joins TRBV15 and TRBJ2-1; 10 bases agree with TRBD1. Germline V lookup: CDR1 LNHNV, CDR2 YYDKDF (reference sequence). The CDR3 runs to 16 residues. V shed 2 bases, J shed 8 bases, and the junction held 9 bases outside the gene matches. The CDR3 sequence: CATSRPPTGGMDEQFF. CDR3 sequence (DNA): TGTGCCACCAGCAGACCCCCGACAGGGGGCATGGATGAGCAGTTCTTC.

This clonotype was seen many times. The CDR3 sequence is CAWSVRGNGELFF. The CDR3 DNA is TGTGCCTGGAGTGTAAGGGGTAACGGGGAGCTGTTTTTT. V usage is TRBV30 and J usage is TRBJ2-2; D is perhaps TRBD1 (5 bases). Trimming took off 0 bases at V and 7 bases at J, with 9 bases between the two ends. This CDR3 comprises 13 residues. Germline V gives CDR1 GTSNPN, CDR2 SVGIG (reference sequence). Variable domain in full (rest from reference TRBV30 and TRBJ2-2): SQTIHQWPATLVQPVGSPLSLECTVEGTSNPNLYWYRQAAGRGLQLLFYSVGIGQISSEVPQNLSASRPQDRQFILSSKKLLLSDSGFYLCAWSVRGNGELFFGEGSRLTVL.